The 17 T cell receptor beta chains below were found in one sample sequenced in a study of shared clonotypes between healthy human individuals. Clones were sequenced by immunoSEQ multiplex PCR, and TCRdb holds only the in-frame ones, with some missing. The table includes about 1.9 million clones, just under 95% detected once. CD45RO-negative CD8 cells positively selected for CCR7 made up the naive population, which excluded terminally differentiated effector memory CD45RA+ cells. The sample was naive CD8+ T cells from PBMCs. Receptor source: a man between 18 and 29 years old in good health. Some clones in this sample may be carry-over from other donors' samples.

The genes are TRBV28 and TRBJ2-5, with D maybe TRBD1 (5 bases). Germline V gene data show CDR1 as MDHEN and CDR2 as SYDVKM. V was clipped by 7 bases and J by 1 base, with 13 bases between them. CDR3 length: 14 amino acids. The DNA of the CDR3 is TGTGCCAGCACCTCGGCAGGGCTCCAAGAGACCCAGTACTTC. It specifies CASTSAGLQETQYF. Variable domain in full (rest from reference TRBV28 and TRBJ2-5): DVKVTQSSRYLVKRTGEKVFLECVQDMDHENMFWYRQDPGLGLRLIYFSYDVKMKEKGDIPEGYSVSREKKERFSLILESASTNQTSMYLCASTSAGLQETQYFGPGTRLLVL.

In the case of this clone: Other DNA sequences in this specimen translate into the identical CDR3. The J gene is TRBJ2-7, the V gene TRBV5-1; 11 bases are a match to TRBD2. The CDR3 is 14 amino acids. V dropped 2 bases and J dropped 3; count of bases not matched to a gene: 1. The V gene's germline CDR1 is SGHRS and CDR2 YFSETQ. CDR3 amino acids: CASSLTSGSYEQYF. The DNA of the CDR3 is TGCGCCAGCAGCTTAACTAGCGGGAGCTACGAGCAGTACTTC.

The gene calls are TRBV7-2 and TRBJ2-7; D is perhaps TRBD1 (5 bases). This CDR3 has 15 amino acids. The germline V and J ends were trimmed by 5 bases and 1 base, with 15 bases remaining between them. CDR1 is SGHTA, CDR2 FQGNSA, per germline. This CDR3 reads CASSNFPDNSYEQYF. The CDR3 nucleotides are TGTGCCAGCAGCAACTTCCCGGACAATTCCTACGAGCAGTACTTC.

The rearrangement uses TRBV2 and TRBJ1-2; no clear D gene. The CDR3 runs 14 residues. The V gene's germline CDR1 is SNHLY and CDR2 FYNNEI. Trimming took 6 bases from V and 3 from J, leaving 14 bases between them. CDR3 loop: CASRLGSADYGYTF. CDR3 nucleotides: TGTGCCAGCAGGTTGGGGTCCGCAGACTATGGCTACACCTTC. Looking up the rest from reference TRBV2 and TRBJ1-2 gives the full variable domain: EPEVTQTPSHQVTQMGQEVILRCVPISNHLYFYWYRQILGQKVEFLVSFYNNEISEKSEIFDDQFSVERPDGSNFTLKIRSTKLEDSAMYFCASRLGSADYGYTFGSGTRLTVV.

This clone is a singleton in its sample. This chain uses TRBV19 with TRBJ2-7; D is ambiguous. The CDR3 spans 14 residues. The V gene lost 6 bases and the J gene lost 0 bases, with 12 bases spanning the gap. From germline, CDR1 is LNHDA and CDR2 SQIVND (reference sequence). In DNA form, the CDR3 reads TGTGCCAGTAGGAATACACCCAACTCCTACGAGCAGTACTTC. Translated, it gives CASRNTPNSYEQYF.

The V call is TRBV18, the J call TRBJ2-7; TRBD1 aligns across 9 bases. The CDR3 covers 15 residues. V gave up 2 bases and J gave up 2 bases; unmatched junction bases: 4. Looked up from germline, CDR1 is KGHSH and CDR2 is LQKENI. The CDR3 protein is CASSPGTGSPYEQYF. CDR3 nucleotide sequence: TGTGCCAGCTCACCAGGGACAGGGTCTCCCTACGAGCAGTACTTC.

The chain employs TRBV15 and TRBJ2-3; D possibly corresponds to TRBD1 (6 bases). Germline V CDR1 and CDR2: LNHNV, YYDKDF (reference sequence). This CDR3 comprises 15 residues. Between the trimmed V and J ends, which lost 3 bases and 0 bases, there was a span of 10 bases. CDR3 in amino acids: CATSSGDTSTDTQYF. The CDR3 DNA reads TGTGCCACCAGCAGCGGGGACACCAGCACAGATACGCAGTATTTT.

The genes are TRBV7-9 and TRBJ2-2, with a possible D match to TRBD2 (5 bases). V dropped 5 bases and J dropped 4 bases, with 11 bases sitting between them. Germline V lookup: CDR1 SEHNR, CDR2 FQNEAQ (reference sequence). The CDR3 length is 14 residues. CDR3 sequence reads: CASSGRGGTGELFF. CDR3 nucleotide sequence: TGTGCCAGCAGCGGCCGTGGAGGCACCGGGGAGCTGTTTTTT. Based on the CDR3 plus reference TRBV7-9 and TRBJ2-2, the full variable domain is DTGVSQNPRHKITKRGQNVTFRCDPISEHNRLYWYRQTLGQGPEFLTYFQNEAQLEKSRLLSDRFSAERPKGSFSTLEIQRTEQGDSAMYLCASSGRGGTGELFFGEGSRLTVL.

This sequence joins TRBV2 and TRBJ2-3, with 7 positions matching TRBD2. V shed 2 bases, J shed 8 bases, and the junction held 10 bases outside the gene matches. From germline, CDR1 is SNHLY and CDR2 FYNNEI. CDR3 size: 15 residues. The CDR3 loop reads CASSENGGEEPTQYF. CDR3 in DNA: TGTGCCAGCAGTGAAAATGGGGGGGAGGAACCTACGCAGTATTTT. Full variable domain (remainder filled in from reference TRBV2 and TRBJ2-3): EPEVTQTPSHQVTQMGQEVILRCVPISNHLYFYWYRQILGQKVEFLVSFYNNEISEKSEIFDDQFSVERPDGSNFTLKIRSTKLEDSAMYFCASSENGGEEPTQYFGPGTRLTVL.

The J gene is TRBJ1-4, the V gene TRBV6-1, with no clear D. Looked up from germline, CDR1 is MNHNS and CDR2 is SASEGT. Trimming left V 1 base short and J 5 bases short, with 8 bases between. The CDR3 runs 14 residues. This CDR3 reads CASSEGGYNEKLFF. DNA for the CDR3: TGTGCCAGCAGTGAAGGAGGGTACAATGAAAAACTGTTTTTT.

This chain uses TRBV7-9 with TRBJ1-1; 7 bases line up with TRBD1. The CDR3 is 17 residues long. V gave up 7 bases and J gave up 0 bases; unmatched junction bases: 14. Germline V lookup: CDR1 SEHNR, CDR2 FQNEAQ (reference sequence). The CDR3 DNA is TGTGCCAGCACCCACCCACAGGGGCGGGACTTGAACACTGAAGCTTTCTTT. Translating gives CASTHPQGRDLNTEAFF.

The chain combines TRBV27 with TRBJ2-1; 7 positions agree with TRBD2. V lost 6 bases to trimming and J lost 7 bases; unmatched junction nucleotides: 12. The CDR3 length is 15 residues. CDR1 and CDR2 (germline): MNHEY, SMNVEV (reference sequence). The CDR3 region has the DNA TGTGCCAGCAGAGAGACTAGCACCTGGGGGAATGAGCAGTTCTTC. This translates into CASRETSTWGNEQFF.

This clone was observed a single time. The chain couples TRBV10-3 to TRBJ1-1; 7 bases align to TRBD1. J lost 4 bases, V lost 0 bases, and 11 bases had no gene match. Germline assignment: CDR1 ENHRY and CDR2 SYGVKD. The CDR3 is made up of 17 amino acids. The CDR3 region is CAISESDWSGGGTEAFF. The CDR3 DNA follows: TGTGCCATCAGTGAGTCGGATTGGTCAGGGGGGGGCACTGAAGCTTTCTTT.

The sample holds one count of this clone. J is TRBJ2-5 and V is TRBV27; D gene uncertain. Germline V gene data show CDR1 as MNHEY and CDR2 as SMNVEV (reference sequence). Trimming removed 6 bases at V and 8 bases at J, with 16 bases between. This CDR3 region has 13 residues. CDR3 sequence (DNA): TGTGCCAGCAGCCCTAAACTTTCAGAAACCCAGTACTTC. Translating it yields CASSPKLSETQYF.

V and J are TRBV4-1 and TRBJ2-7; 7 bases align to TRBD1. In germline, CDR1 is MGHRA, CDR2 YSYEKL. CDR3 length: 16 residues. The ends lost 0 bases at V and 2 bases at J; junction bases unmatched: 7. CDR3 sequence: CASSQEGEGTAYEQYF. Here the CDR3 DNA reads TGCGCCAGCAGCCAAGAGGGAGAAGGGACAGCCTACGAGCAGTACTTC.

V gene TRBV14 combines with J gene TRBJ2-7, with D possibly TRBD2 on 6 matching bases. CDR1 is SGHDN, CDR2 FVKESK, per germline. V lost 1 base and J lost 2, with 18 bases in between. CDR3 length equals 17 residues. CDR3 coding DNA: TGTGCCAGCAGCCAAGTCAGTAGGCGGGACCCTACCTACGAGCAGTACTTC. Translation gives CASSQVSRRDPTYEQYF.

This chain joins TRBV28 and TRBJ2-7; a possible D gene is TRBD1 (5 bases). V lost 3 bases and J lost 3, with 15 bases in between. Germline V lookup: CDR1 MDHEN, CDR2 SYDVKM. This CDR3 has 15 amino acids. Here the CDR3 reads CASSFLGAGSYEQYF. The CDR3 DNA reads as TGTGCCAGCAGTTTTCTAGGGGCAGGAAGCTACGAGCAGTACTTC.